These T cell receptor beta chains were read from a single sample in a study of control samples from healthy donors and cancer patients. Assay: immunoSEQ multiplex PCR; the TCRdb copy retains only in-frame clones and omits some. The sample shows around 140,000 clones, approximately 92% of them seen only once. Sequences were obtained from blood. The receptors derive from a man aged 35-49 years in good health. The CDR3 runs from the conserved cysteine through the conserved F or W. Fields, in order: clone size, V gene, CDR3 length, J gene, D gene, CDR3 DNA, CDR3 protein. D genes are given only for firm matches. Clone sizes are given selectively: once, few, many, or a class where the clone is expanded.

size: .; V: TRBV4-1; length: 15; J: TRBJ1-1; D: .; DNA: TGCGCCAGCAGCCAAGTAGACCAGGGGAACACTGAAGCTTTCTTT; CDR3: CASSQVDQGNTEAFF
size: .; V: TRBV7-6; length: 16; J: TRBJ2-1; D: .; DNA: TGTGCCAGCACCCTAGGGGGGGGCAGGCCCTTGGATGAGCAGTTCTTC; CDR3: CASTLGGGRPLDEQFF
size: .; V: TRBV19; length: 14; J: TRBJ2-2; D: .; DNA: TGTGCCAGTAGTATACACGGGGACACCGGGGAGCTGTTTTTT; CDR3: CASSIHGDTGELFF
size: .; V: TRBV9; length: 14; J: TRBJ2-4; D: .; DNA: TGTGCCAGCAGCGTAGGCCTGGACAAAAACATTCAGTACTTC; CDR3: CASSVGLDKNIQYF
size: .; V: TRBV3-1/TRBV3-2; length: 14; J: TRBJ1-2; D: TRBD1; DNA: TGTGCCAGCAGCCAAGGGCCGGTGGGACAGGGGGTAACCTTC; CDR3: CASSQGPVGQGVTF
size: once; V: TRBV9; length: 16; J: TRBJ1-3; D: .; DNA: TGTGCCAGCAGCGCCGGGGGTTGGGGCAGTGGAAACACCATATATTTT; CDR3: CASSAGGWGSGNTIYF
size: .; V: TRBV10-3; length: 13; J: TRBJ1-4; D: .; DNA: TGTGCCACCCGGACAGCTCCTAATGAAAAACTGTTTTTT; CDR3: CATRTAPNEKLFF
size: .; V: TRBV29-1; length: 14; J: TRBJ2-7; D: TRBD2; DNA: TGCAGCGCTCAAACTAGCGGGGTCTCCTACGAGCAGTACTTC; CDR3: CSAQTSGVSYEQYF
size: .; V: TRBV30; length: 14; J: TRBJ1-3; D: .; DNA: TGTGCCTGGAGTGTACTCGGTGGGGGAAACACCATATATTTT; CDR3: CAWSVLGGGNTIYF
size: once; V: TRBV3-1/TRBV3-2; length: 14; J: TRBJ1-4; D: .; DNA: TGTGCCAGCAGCCAAGATCTAGGGAGTGAAAAACTGTTTTTT; CDR3: CASSQDLGSEKLFF
size: .; V: TRBV10-3; length: 14; J: TRBJ2-7; D: .; DNA: TGTGCCATCAGTGGAGAACCGGCCTCCTACGAGCAGTACTTC; CDR3: CAISGEPASYEQYF
size: few; V: TRBV18; length: 13; J: TRBJ1-5; D: .; DNA: TGTGCCAGCTCGAGGCCCGGTCCTCTGCCCCAGCATTTT; CDR3: CASSRPGPLPQHF
size: .; V: TRBV9; length: 14; J: TRBJ2-3; D: .; DNA: TGTGCCAGCAGCGTTCGTGCACTCTCAGATACGCAGTATTTT; CDR3: CASSVRALSDTQYF
size: few; V: TRBV2; length: 11; J: TRBJ1-1; D: .; DNA: TGTGCCAGCAGAGGGCCAAAAGGGGCTTTCTTT; CDR3: CASRGPKGAFF
size: few; V: TRBV15; length: 14; J: TRBJ1-1; D: .; DNA: TGTGCCACCAGTGAGTCGGGGGCGTTTATTATGGCTTTCTTT; CDR3: CATSESGAFIMAFF
size: .; V: TRBV6-4; length: 13; J: TRBJ1-1; D: .; DNA: TGTGCCAGCAGTGACTCCAGGGGCACTGAAGCTTTCTTT; CDR3: CASSDSRGTEAFF
size: .; V: TRBV5-1; length: 15; J: TRBJ1-2; D: TRBD1; DNA: TGCGCCAGCAGCATCGATACAGGGGCTGCGGGTGGCTACACCTTC; CDR3: CASSIDTGAAGGYTF
size: .; V: TRBV5-4; length: 14; J: TRBJ1-1; D: .; DNA: TGTGCCAGCAGAAGAACGGGAGGGCAAACTGAAGCTTTCTTT; CDR3: CASRRTGGQTEAFF
size: many; V: TRBV11-2; length: 14; J: TRBJ1-1; D: .; DNA: TGTGCCAGCAGCTCCCCGGGTTTGAACACTGAAGCTTTCTTT; CDR3: CASSSPGLNTEAFF
size: .; V: TRBV30; length: 15; J: TRBJ2-5; D: TRBD2; DNA: TGTGCCTGGAGGGGACTAGCGGGGACTCGGGAGACCCAGTACTTC; CDR3: CAWRGLAGTRETQYF
size: large; V: TRBV2; length: 14; J: TRBJ1-5; D: .; DNA: TGTGCCAGCAGTGCGTCTAGTAGCAATCAGCCCCAGCATTTT; CDR3: CASSASSSNQPQHF
size: .; V: TRBV5-6; length: 15; J: TRBJ2-7; D: .; DNA: TGTGCCAGCAGCCCATATGCCGGAGGGATCTACGAGCAGTACTTC; CDR3: CASSPYAGGIYEQYF
size: .; V: TRBV29-1; length: 12; J: TRBJ2-2; D: .; DNA: TGCAGCGTAAAAGGTTGGGCCGGGGAGCTGTTTTTT; CDR3: CSVKGWAGELFF
size: once; V: TRBV13; length: 14; J: TRBJ2-5; D: TRBD1; DNA: TGTGCCAGCAGCTTGGAAGGGACAGGTGAGACCCAGTACTTC; CDR3: CASSLEGTGETQYF
size: .; V: TRBV5-6; length: 15; J: TRBJ2-3; D: .; DNA: TGTGCCAGCAGCTTGTTAATAAAGTTCACAGATACGCAGTATTTT; CDR3: CASSLLIKFTDTQYF
size: .; V: TRBV5-1; length: 15; J: TRBJ1-1; D: .; DNA: TGCGCCAGCAGCTTGGGTACAGGGCTTAACACTGAAGCTTTCTTT; CDR3: CASSLGTGLNTEAFF
size: .; V: TRBV6-1; length: 15; J: TRBJ1-1; D: TRBD1; DNA: TGTGCCAGCAGTGAGGACAGGGGGCTTTCCACTGAAGCTTTCTTT; CDR3: CASSEDRGLSTEAFF
size: .; V: TRBV24-1; length: 16; J: TRBJ2-5; D: TRBD1; DNA: TGTGCCACCAGTGATTCGAGGACAGGGGGGATAGAGACCCAGTACTTC; CDR3: CATSDSRTGGIETQYF
size: .; V: TRBV11-2; length: 15; J: TRBJ2-5; D: .; DNA: TGTGCCAGCGCCGGGGCAGTCCAAACCCAAGAGACCCAGTACTTC; CDR3: CASAGAVQTQETQYF
size: .; V: TRBV9; length: 15; J: TRBJ2-2; D: TRBD2; DNA: TGTGCCAGCAGCGTAGAAGGGACTAGCACCGGGGAGCTGTTTTTT; CDR3: CASSVEGTSTGELFF
size: .; V: TRBV9; length: 12; J: TRBJ2-7; D: .; DNA: TGTGCCAGCAGCACAATAAGGGGCGAGCAGTACTTC; CDR3: CASSTIRGEQYF
size: .; V: TRBV3-1/TRBV3-2; length: 19; J: TRBJ1-2; D: .; DNA: TGTGCCAGCAGCCAAGATCACTATAACCCTAAGGTGGTTTGGTATGGCTACACCTTC; CDR3: CASSQDHYNPKVVWYGYTF
size: .; V: TRBV30; length: 10; J: TRBJ2-1; D: .; DNA: TGTGCCTGGGGGGGGAGTGAGCAGTTCTTC; CDR3: CAWGGSEQFF
size: .; V: TRBV10-3; length: 16; J: TRBJ2-7; D: .; DNA: TGTGCCATCAGTGAGTCCGGACCGTGGGGTTCTTACGAGCAGTACTTC; CDR3: CAISESGPWGSYEQYF
size: .; V: TRBV7-2; length: 15; J: TRBJ2-7; D: TRBD2; DNA: TGTGCCAGCAGCTTACGACTAGCGGGTCCCTACGAGCAGTACTTC; CDR3: CASSLRLAGPYEQYF
size: once; V: TRBV5-1; length: 15; J: TRBJ2-2; D: .; DNA: TGCGCCAGCAGCTTGGCCAGGGAAGGTAACGGGGAGCTGTTTTTT; CDR3: CASSLAREGNGELFF
size: .; V: TRBV9; length: 13; J: TRBJ2-1; D: .; DNA: TGTGCCAGCAGCCGCCTACAGTACAATGAGCAGTTCTTC; CDR3: CASSRLQYNEQFF